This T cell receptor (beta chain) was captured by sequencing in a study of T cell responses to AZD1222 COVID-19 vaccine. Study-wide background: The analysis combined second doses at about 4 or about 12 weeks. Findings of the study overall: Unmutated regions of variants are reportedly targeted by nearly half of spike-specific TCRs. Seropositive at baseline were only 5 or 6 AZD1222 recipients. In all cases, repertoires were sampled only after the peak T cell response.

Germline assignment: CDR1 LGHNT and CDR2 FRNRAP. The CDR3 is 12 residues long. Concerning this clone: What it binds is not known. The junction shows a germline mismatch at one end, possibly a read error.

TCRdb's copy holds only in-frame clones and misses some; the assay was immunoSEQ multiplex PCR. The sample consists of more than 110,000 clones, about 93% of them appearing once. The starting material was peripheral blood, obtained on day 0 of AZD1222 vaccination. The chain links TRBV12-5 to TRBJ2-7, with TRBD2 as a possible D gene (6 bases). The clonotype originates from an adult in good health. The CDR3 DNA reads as TGTGCTAGTGGTTCGCCCCCTAGCGTCCTGGTCTTC. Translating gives CASGSPPSVLVF.